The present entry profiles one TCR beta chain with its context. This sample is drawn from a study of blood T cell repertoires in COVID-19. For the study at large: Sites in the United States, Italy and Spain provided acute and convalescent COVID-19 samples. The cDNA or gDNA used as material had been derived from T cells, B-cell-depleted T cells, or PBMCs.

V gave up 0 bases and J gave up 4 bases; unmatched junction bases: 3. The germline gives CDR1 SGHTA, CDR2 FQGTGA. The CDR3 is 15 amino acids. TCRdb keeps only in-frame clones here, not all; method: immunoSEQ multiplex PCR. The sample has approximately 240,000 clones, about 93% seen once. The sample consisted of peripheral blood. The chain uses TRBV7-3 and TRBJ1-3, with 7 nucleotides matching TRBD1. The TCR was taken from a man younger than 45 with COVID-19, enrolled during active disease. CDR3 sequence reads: CASSLTGGAGNTIYF. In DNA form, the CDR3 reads TGTGCCAGCAGCTTAACAGGGGGCGCCGGAAACACCATATATTTT.